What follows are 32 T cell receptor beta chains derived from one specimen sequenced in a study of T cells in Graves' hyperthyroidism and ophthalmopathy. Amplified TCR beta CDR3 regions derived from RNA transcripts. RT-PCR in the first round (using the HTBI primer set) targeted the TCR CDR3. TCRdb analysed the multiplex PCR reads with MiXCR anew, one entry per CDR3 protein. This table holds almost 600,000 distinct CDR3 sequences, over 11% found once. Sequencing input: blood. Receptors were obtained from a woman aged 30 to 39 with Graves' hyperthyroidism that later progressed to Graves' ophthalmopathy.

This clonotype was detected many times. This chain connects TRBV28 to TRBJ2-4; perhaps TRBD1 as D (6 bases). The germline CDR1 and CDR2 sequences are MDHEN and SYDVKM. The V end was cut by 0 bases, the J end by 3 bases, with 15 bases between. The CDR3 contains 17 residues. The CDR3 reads CASSLWTGRTGKNIQYF. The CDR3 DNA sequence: TGTGCCAGCAGTTTATGGACAGGCCGAACAGGCAAAAACATTCAGTACTTC.

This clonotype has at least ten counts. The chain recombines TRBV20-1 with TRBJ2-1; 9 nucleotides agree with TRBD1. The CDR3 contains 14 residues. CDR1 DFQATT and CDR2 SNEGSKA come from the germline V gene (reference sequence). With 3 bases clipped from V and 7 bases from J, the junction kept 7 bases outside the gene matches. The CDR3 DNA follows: TGCAGTGCTAGTCGAACAGGGGGCAGGAATGAGCAGTTCTTC. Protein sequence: CSASRTGGRNEQFF.

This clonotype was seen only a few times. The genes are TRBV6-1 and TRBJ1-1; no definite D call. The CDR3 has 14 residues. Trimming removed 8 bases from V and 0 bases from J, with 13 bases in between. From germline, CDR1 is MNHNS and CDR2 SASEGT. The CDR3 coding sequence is TGTGCCAGCTTTCGTGCGAGAGTGAACACTGAAGCTTTCTTT. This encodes CASFRARVNTEAFF.

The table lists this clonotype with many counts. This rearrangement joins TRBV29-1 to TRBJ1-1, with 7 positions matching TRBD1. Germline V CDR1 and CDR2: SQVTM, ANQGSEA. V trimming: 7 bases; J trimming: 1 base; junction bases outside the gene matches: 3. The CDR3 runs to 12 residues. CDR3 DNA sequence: TGCAGCGGGGGACAGTCGAACACTGAAGCTTTCTTT. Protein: CSGGQSNTEAFF.

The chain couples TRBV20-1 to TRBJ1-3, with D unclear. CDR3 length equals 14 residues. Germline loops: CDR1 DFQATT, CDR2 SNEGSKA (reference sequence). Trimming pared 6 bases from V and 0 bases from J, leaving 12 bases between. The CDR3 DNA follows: TGCAGTGCCGCCGCCTCGACCTCTGGAAACACCATATATTTT. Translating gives CSAAASTSGNTIYF.

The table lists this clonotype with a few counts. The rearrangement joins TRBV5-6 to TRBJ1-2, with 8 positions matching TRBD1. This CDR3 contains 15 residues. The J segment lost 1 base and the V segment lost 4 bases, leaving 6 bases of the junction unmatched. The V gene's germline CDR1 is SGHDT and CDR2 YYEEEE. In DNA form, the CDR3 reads TGTGCCAGCAGCCGGACAGGGACGTTTAACTATGGCTACACCTTC. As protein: CASSRTGTFNYGYTF. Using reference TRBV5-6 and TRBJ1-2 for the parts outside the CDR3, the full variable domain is DAGVTQSPTHLIKTRGQQVTLRCSPKSGHDTVSWYQQALGQGPQFIFQYYEEEERQRGNFPDRFSGHQFPNYSSELNVNALLLGDSALYLCASSRTGTFNYGYTFGSGTRLTVV.

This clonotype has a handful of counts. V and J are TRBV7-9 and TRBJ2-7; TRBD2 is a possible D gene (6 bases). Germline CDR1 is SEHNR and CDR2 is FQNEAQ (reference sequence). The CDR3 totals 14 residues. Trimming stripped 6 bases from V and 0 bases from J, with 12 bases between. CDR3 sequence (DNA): TGTGCCAGCAGGATGGACGGGAGCTCCTACGAGCAGTACTTC. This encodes CASRMDGSSYEQYF.

The CDR3 DNA reads as TGTGCCAGTAGTACGTACTATGGGACTAGCAATGAGCAGTTCTTC. It codes for CASSTYYGTSNEQFF. V gene TRBV19 combines with J gene TRBJ2-1, with 8 bases that match TRBD2. This CDR3 spans 15 amino acids. The trim removed 4 bases at V and 6 bases at J, leaving 8 bases unmatched. Germline V gene data show CDR1 as LNHDA and CDR2 as SQIVND (reference sequence).

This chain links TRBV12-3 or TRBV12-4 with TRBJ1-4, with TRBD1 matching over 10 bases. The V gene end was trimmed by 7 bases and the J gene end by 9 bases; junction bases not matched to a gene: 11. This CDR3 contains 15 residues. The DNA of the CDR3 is TGTGCCAGCATCCGACAGGGACAGGGGTTGCAAAAACTGTTTTTT. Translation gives CASIRQGQGLQKLFF.

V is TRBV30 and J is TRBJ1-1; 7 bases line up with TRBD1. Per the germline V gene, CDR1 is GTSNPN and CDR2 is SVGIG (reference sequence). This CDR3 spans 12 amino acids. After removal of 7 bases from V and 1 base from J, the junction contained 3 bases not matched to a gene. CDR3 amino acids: CAFDRANTEAFF. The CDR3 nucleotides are TGTGCCTTTGACAGGGCGAACACTGAAGCTTTCTTT.

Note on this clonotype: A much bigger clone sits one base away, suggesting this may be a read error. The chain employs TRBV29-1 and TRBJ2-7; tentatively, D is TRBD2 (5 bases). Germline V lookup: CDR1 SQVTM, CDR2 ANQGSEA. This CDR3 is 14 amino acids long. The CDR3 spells CGVEVGPRGYEQYF. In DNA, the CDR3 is TGCGGCGTTGAAGTCGGGCCCCGGGGCTACGAGCAGTACTTC.

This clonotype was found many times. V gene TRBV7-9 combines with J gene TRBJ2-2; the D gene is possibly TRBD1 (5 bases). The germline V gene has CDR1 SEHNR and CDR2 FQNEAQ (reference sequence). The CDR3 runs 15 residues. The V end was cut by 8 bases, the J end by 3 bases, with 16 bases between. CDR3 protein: CASGHDSKYTGELFF. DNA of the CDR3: TGTGCCAGCGGACATGACAGTAAATACACCGGGGAGCTGTTTTTT.

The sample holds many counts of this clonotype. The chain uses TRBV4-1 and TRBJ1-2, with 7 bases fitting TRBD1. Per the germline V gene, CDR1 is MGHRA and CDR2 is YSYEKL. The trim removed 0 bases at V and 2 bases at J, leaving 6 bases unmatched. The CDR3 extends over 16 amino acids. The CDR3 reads CASSQDFLQGNYGYTF. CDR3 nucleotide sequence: TGCGCCAGCAGCCAAGACTTTTTACAGGGGAACTATGGCTACACCTTC.

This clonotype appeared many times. CDR3 protein: CASSYSDQPQHF. The CDR3, as DNA: TGTGCCAGCAGCTACAGTGATCAGCCCCAGCATTTT. The rearrangement joins TRBV7-9 to TRBJ1-5; D gene ambiguous. CDR3 length: 12 amino acids. Looked up from germline, CDR1 is SEHNR and CDR2 is FQNEAQ (reference sequence). The germline V and J ends were trimmed by 4 bases and 5 bases, with 6 bases remaining between them.

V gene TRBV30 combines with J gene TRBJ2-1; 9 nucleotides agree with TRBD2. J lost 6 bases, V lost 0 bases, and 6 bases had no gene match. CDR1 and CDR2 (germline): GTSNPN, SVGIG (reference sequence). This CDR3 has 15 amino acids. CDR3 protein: CAWSVLGGRANEQFF. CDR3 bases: TGTGCCTGGAGTGTACTCGGCGGGAGGGCCAATGAGCAGTTCTTC.

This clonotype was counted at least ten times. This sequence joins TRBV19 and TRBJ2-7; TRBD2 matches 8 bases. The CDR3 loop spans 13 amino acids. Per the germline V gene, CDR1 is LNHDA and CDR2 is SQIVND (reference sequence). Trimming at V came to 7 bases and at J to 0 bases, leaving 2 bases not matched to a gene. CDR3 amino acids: CASNREGSYEQYF. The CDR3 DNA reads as TGTGCCAGTAACCGGGAGGGCTCCTACGAGCAGTACTTC.

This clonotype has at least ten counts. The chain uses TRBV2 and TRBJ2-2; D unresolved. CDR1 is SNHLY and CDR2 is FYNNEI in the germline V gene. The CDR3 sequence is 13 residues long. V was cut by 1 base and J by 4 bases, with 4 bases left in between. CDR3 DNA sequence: TGTGCCAGCAGTGAAGGCATCACCGGGGAGCTGTTTTTT. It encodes CASSEGITGELFF.

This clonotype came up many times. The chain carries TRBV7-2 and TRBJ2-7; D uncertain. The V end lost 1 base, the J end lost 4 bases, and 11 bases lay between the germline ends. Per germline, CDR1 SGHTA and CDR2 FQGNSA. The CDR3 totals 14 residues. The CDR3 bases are TGTGCCAGCAGCTTAGGACCATCTAGATACGAGCAGTACTTC. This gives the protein CASSLGPSRYEQYF.

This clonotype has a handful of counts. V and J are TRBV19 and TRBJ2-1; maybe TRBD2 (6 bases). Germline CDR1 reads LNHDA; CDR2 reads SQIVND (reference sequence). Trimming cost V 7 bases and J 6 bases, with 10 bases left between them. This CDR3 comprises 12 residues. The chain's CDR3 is CASTSGVNEQFF. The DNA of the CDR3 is TGTGCCAGTACATCGGGGGTCAATGAGCAGTTCTTC.

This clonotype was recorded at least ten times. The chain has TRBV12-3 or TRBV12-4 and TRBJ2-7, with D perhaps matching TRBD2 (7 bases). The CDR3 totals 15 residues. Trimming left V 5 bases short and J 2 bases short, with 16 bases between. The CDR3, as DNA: TGTGCCAGCAGTCCCGCCGGGGGGCTAACCTACGAGCAGTACTTC. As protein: CASSPAGGLTYEQYF.

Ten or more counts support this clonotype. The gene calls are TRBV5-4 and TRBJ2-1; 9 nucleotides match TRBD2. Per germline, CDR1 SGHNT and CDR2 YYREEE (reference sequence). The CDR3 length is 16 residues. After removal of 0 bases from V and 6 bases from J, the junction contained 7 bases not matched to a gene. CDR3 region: CASSLVSGRTGNEQFF. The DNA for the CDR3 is TGTGCCAGCAGCTTGGTTAGCGGGAGAACAGGCAATGAGCAGTTCTTC.

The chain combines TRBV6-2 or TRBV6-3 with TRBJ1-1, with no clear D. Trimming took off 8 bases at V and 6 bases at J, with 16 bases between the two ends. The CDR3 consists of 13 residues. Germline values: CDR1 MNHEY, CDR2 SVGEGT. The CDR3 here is CASGSLSVPEAFF. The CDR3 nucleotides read TGTGCCAGCGGAAGTTTGTCCGTGCCTGAAGCTTTCTTT.

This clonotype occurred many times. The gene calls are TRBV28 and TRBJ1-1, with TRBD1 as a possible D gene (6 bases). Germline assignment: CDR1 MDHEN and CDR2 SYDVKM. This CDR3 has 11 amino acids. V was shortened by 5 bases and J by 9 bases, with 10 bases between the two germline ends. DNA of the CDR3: TGTGCCAGCAGTGCGGACAGCCAAGCTTTCTTT. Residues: CASSADSQAFF.

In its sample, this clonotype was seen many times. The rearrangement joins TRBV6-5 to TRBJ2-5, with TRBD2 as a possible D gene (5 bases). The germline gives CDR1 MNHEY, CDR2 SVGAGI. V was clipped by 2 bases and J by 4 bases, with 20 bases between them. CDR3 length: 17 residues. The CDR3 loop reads CASSYTKLLLGRETQYF. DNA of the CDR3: TGTGCCAGCAGTTACACAAAACTACTCCTGGGGAGAGAGACCCAGTACTTC.

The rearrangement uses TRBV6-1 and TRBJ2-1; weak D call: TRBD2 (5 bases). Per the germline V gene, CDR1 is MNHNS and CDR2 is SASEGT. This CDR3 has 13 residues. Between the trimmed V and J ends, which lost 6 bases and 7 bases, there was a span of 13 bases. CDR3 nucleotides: TGTGCCAGCAGCGCAACCCGAGGGAATGAGCAGTTCTTC. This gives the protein CASSATRGNEQFF.

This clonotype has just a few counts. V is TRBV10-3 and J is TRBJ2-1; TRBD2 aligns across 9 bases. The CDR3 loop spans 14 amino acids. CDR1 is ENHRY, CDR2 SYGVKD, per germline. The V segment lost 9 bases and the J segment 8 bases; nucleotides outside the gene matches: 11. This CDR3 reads CAIRSPSGNDEQFF. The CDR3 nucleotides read TGTGCCATAAGATCCCCTAGCGGGAACGATGAGCAGTTCTTC.

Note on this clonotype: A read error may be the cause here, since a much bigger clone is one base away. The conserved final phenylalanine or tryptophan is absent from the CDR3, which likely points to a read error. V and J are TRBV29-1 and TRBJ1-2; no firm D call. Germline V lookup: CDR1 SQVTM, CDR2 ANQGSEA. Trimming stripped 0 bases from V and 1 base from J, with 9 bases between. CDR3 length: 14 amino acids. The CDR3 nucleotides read TGCAGCGTTGAAGACCCGGGCCTTAACTATGGCTACACCGTC. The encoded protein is CSVEDPGLNYGYTV.

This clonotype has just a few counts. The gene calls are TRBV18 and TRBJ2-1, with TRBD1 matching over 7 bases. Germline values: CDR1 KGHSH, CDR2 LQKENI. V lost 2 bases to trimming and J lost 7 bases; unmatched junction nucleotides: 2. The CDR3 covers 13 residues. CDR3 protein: CASSPSQGNEQFF. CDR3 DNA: TGTGCCAGCTCACCATCACAGGGGAATGAGCAGTTCTTC. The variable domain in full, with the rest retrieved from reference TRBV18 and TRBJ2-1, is NAGVMQNPRHLVRRRGQEARLRCSPMKGHSHVYWYRQLPEEGLKFMVYLQKENIIDESGMPKERFSAEFPKEGPSILRIQQVVRGDSAAYFCASSPSQGNEQFFGPGTRLTVL.

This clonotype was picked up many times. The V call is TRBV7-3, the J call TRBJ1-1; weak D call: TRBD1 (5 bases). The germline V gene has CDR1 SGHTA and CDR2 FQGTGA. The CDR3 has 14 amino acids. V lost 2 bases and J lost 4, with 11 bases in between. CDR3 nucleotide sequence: TGTGCCAGCAGCTTAGTGGGGGGTGCCACTGAAGCTTTCTTT. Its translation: CASSLVGGATEAFF.

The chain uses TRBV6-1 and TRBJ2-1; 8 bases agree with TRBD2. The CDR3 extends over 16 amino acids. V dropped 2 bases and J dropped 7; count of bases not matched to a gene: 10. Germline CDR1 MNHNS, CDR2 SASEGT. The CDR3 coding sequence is TGTGCCAGCAGTGAAAGGCCGGGCGGGGGGTGGAATGAGCAGTTCTTC. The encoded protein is CASSERPGGGWNEQFF.

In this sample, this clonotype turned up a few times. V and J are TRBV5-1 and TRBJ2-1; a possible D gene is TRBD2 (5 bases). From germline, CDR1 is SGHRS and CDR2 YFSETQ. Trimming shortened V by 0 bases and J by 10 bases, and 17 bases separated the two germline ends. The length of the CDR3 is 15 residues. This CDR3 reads CASSLVSGSVGEQFF. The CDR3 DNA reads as TGCGCCAGCAGCTTGGTGTCGGGATCGGTCGGGGAGCAGTTCTTC.

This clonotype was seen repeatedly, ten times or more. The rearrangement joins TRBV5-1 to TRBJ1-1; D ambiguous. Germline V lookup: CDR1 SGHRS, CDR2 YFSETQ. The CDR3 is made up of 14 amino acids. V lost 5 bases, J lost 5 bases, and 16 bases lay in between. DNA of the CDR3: TGCGCCAGCAGTCCAGCCCTGGGAGGGACTGAAGCTTTCTTT. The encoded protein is CASSPALGGTEAFF.